These 3 T cell receptor beta chains originate from one sample sequenced in a study of blood T cells in healthy people across ages. Then a second PCR, running roughly 7 to 11 cycles, was carried out with a sample-barcoded 5' primer and a J-beta primer mix. A single record per CDR3 protein comes from TCRdb applying MiXCR to the 5' RACE reads. The sample includes roughly 800,000 distinct CDR3 sequences, roughly 50% of them seen just once. Sequences were obtained from blood. These receptors all come from a man aged 30 to 39 in good health.

The genes are TRBV5-1 and TRBJ2-1, with 9 bases that match TRBD2. The CDR3 runs to 14 residues. V was clipped by 5 bases and J by 9 bases; unmatched bases: 9. In germline, CDR1 is SGHRS, CDR2 YFSETQ. CDR3 DNA sequence: TGCGCCAGCAGTATACGGCTAGCGGGGAGTGAGCAGTTCTTC. Amino acid sequence: CASSIRLAGSEQFF.

This sequence joins TRBV7-9 and TRBJ2-5; D is unresolved. The J call may be in error: the DNA end matches TRBJ2-7 better. CDR1 is SEHNR, CDR2 FQNEAQ, per germline (reference sequence). The length of the CDR3 is 14 residues. CDR3 sequence: CASSSWISGYEQYF. CDR3 sequence (DNA): TGTGCCAGCAGCTCTTGGATCAGTGGGTACGAGCAGTACTTC.

This clonotype was seen just once. The gene calls are TRBV7-2 and TRBJ2-6; D gene ambiguous. The CDR3 is made up of 16 amino acids. Germline V gene lookup returns CDR1 SGHTA and CDR2 FQGNSA. Trimming took 4 bases from V and 4 from J, leaving 14 bases between them. Written as DNA, the CDR3 is TGTGCCAGCAGCTGGGCGGCATTAGAAGGGGCCAACGTCCTGACTTTC. Its translation: CASSWAALEGANVLTF. Based on the CDR3 plus reference TRBV7-2 and TRBJ2-6, the full variable domain is GAGVSQSPSNKVTEKGKDVELRCDPISGHTALYWYRQSLGQGLEFLIYFQGNSAPDKSGLPSDRFSAERTGGSVSTLTIQRTQQEDSAVYLCASSWAALEGANVLTFGAGSRLTVL.